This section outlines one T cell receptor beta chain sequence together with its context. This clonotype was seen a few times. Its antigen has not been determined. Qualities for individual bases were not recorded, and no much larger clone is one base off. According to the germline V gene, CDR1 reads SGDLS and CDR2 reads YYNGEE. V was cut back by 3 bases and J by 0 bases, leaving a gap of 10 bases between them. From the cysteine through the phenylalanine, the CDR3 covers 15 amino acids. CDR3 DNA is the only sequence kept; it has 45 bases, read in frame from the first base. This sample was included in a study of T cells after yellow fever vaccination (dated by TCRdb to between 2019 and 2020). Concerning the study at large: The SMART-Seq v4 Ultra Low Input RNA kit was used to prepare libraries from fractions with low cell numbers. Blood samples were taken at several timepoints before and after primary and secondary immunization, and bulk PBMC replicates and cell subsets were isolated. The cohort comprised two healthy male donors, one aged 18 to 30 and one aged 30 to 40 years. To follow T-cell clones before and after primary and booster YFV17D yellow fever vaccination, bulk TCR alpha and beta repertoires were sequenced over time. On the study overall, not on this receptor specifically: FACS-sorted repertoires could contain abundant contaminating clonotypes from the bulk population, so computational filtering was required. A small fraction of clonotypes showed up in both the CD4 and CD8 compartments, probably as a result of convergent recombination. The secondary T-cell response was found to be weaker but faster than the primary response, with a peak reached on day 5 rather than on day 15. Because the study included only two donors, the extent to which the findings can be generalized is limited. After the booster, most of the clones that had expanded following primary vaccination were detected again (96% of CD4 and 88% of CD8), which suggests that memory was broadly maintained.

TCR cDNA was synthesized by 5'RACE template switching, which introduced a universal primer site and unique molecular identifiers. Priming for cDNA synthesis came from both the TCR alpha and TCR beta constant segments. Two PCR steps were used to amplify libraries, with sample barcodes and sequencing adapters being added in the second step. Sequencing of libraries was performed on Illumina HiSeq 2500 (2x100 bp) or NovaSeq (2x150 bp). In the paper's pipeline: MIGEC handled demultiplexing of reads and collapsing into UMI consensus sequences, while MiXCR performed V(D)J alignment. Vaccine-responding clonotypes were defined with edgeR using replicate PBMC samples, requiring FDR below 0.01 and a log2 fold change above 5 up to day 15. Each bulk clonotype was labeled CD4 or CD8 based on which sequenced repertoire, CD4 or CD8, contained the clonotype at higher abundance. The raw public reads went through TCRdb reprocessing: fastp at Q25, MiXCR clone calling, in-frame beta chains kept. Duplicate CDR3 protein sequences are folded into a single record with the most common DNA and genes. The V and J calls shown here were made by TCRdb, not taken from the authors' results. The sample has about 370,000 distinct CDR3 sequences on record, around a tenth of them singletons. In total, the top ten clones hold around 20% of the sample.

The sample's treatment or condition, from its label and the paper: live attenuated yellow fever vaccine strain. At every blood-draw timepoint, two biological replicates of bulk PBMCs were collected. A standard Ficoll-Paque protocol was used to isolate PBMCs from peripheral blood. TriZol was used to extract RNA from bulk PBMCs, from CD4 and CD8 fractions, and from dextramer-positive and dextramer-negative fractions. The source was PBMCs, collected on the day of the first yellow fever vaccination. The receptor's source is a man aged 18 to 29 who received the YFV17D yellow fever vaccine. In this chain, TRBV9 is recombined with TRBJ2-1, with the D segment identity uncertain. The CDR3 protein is CASSEGVSSYNEQFF. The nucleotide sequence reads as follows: TGTGCCAGCAGCGAAGGCGTAAGCTCCTACAATGAGCAGTTCTTC.